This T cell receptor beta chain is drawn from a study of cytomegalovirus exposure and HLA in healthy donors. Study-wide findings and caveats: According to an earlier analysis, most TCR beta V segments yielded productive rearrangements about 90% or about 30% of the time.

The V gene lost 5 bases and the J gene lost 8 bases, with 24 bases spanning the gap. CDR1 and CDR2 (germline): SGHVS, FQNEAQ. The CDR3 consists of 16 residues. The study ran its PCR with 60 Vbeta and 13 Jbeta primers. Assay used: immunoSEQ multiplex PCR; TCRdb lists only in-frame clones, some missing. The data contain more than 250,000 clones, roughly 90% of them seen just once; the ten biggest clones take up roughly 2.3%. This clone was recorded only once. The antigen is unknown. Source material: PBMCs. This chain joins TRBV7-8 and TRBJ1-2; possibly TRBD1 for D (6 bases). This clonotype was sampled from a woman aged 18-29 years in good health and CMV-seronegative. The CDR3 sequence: CASSPSLGGGARGYTF. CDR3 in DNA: TGTGCCAGCAGCCCCAGTTTAGGAGGGGGGGCGAGAGGCTACACCTTC.